This T cell receptor beta chain was captured in a study of blood T cells in healthy people across ages. The germline CDR1 and CDR2 sequences are LGHNA and YSLEER. The V gene end was trimmed by 3 bases and the J gene end by 4 bases; junction bases not matched to a gene: 4. This CDR3 has 15 residues. Study-level findings and limits: Researchers said unsorted PBMCs prevented a conclusive naive versus antigen-experienced comparison. Long-lived donors had more naive CD4+ cells and higher diversity than aged donors.

Note on this clonotype: The antigen is unknown.

RNA extraction gave at least 5.5 micrograms of total RNA per sample. The use of a sample-barcoded 5' primer and a J-beta primer mix characterized a second PCR of roughly 7 to 11 cycles. TCRdb reprocessed the 5' RACE reads with MiXCR, giving one entry per CDR3 protein. The table shows hundreds of thousands of distinct CDR3 sequences, with around 48% occurring only once. The TCR sequence derives from an older woman in good health. V is TRBV4-3 and J is TRBJ2-5, with 11 bases lining up with TRBD2. Sequencing was carried out using blood. In nucleotides, the CDR3 is TGCGCCAGCAGCCATAGCGGGAGGGGGCCAGAGACCCAGTACTTC. This codes for CASSHSGRGPETQYF.